Listed below are T cell receptor beta chains from one sample, sequenced in a study of response to subunit inactivated influenza vaccine. One entry per CDR3 protein, called by TCRdb with MiXCR from the RT-PCR reads. The table shows under 500,000 distinct CDR3 sequences, with 10% to 11% occurring only once. The input for sequencing was PBMCs from blood, taken 40 to 50 days after vaccination. These receptor sequences come from a man between 45 and 60 years old who received an inactivated influenza vaccine. Both conserved end residues are part of each CDR3. A D gene is named only where the DNA matches it firmly. Clone size, where shown, is once, few, many, or a class for clones that have expanded.

>TRBV14|NA|TRBJ2-2|TRBD2
TGTGCCAGCAGCCCTCTGACTAGCGGGGGAACCGGGGAGCTGTTTTTT
CASSPLTSGGTGELFF
>TRBV28|NA|TRBJ2-7|NA
TGTGCCAGCAGTTTATTGCTAGAACCCTACGAGCAGTACTTC
CASSLLLEPYEQYF
>TRBV29-1|few|TRBJ2-1|TRBD2
TGCAGCGTTCTCCAGCGGGGGGACAATGAGCAGTTCTTC
CSVLQRGDNEQFF
>TRBV9|NA|TRBJ2-7|TRBD2
TGTGCCAGCAGCCTCTCGGCAGCGGGGGGCTCCTACGAGCAGTACTTC
CASSLSAAGGSYEQYF
>TRBV12-3/TRBV12-4|few|TRBJ2-7|NA
TGTGCCAGCAGTCATGACAGCAGCTACGAGCAGTACTTC
CASSHDSSYEQYF
>TRBV4-2|NA|TRBJ2-3|TRBD2
TGTGCCAGCAGCCAAGCGGTAGCGGGGGCGACCTCCCGCACAGATACGCAGTATTTT
CASSQAVAGATSRTDTQYF
>TRBV7-9|NA|TRBJ1-1|NA
TGTGCCAGCAGCTTATATACTCATGAAGCTTTCTTT
CASSLYTHEAFF
>TRBV5-6|few|TRBJ2-7|NA
TGTGCCAGCGGGGTCGGCGGGGACACCTACGAGCAGTACTTC
CASGVGGDTYEQYF
>TRBV4-3|many|TRBJ2-1|TRBD2
TGCGCCAGCAGCCACCTTGGACAGGGACTAGCGGGAGCCCCCTACAATGAGCAGTTCTTC
CASSHLGQGLAGAPYNEQFF
>TRBV10-3|few|TRBJ2-1|TRBD2
TGTGCCATCAGTGAGTCGGCTAGCGGCTACAATGAGCAGTTCTTC
CAISESASGYNEQFF
>TRBV24-1|few|TRBJ2-3|TRBD2
TGTGCCACCAGTGATTTAGGTAGCGGGGACACAGATACGCAGTATTTT
CATSDLGSGDTDTQYF